The clone carrying this TCR beta chain has more than one count but fewer than ten. Antigen unknown. The library was made from cDNA and included unique molecular identifiers. The yield from roughly 1 to 10 million T cells was 500,000 or so cDNA molecules in total. TCRdb independently ran MiXCR on the PCR reads; one entry per CDR3 protein. The profile covers approximately 690,000 distinct CDR3 sequences, with approximately 60% appearing a single time and 10% to 12% taken by the ten largest. The data were obtained in a study of post-analysis software for immune sequencing data. Study-level results: TRBV5-6, TRBV5-1 and TRBV20-1 belonged to a set of about five TRBV segments that were more frequent in patients than controls.

Trimming at V came to 6 bases and at J to 3 bases, leaving 5 bases not matched to a gene. This CDR3 spans 13 amino acids. The sequence was collected from a girl between 2 and 10 years old with multiple sclerosis. The sequencing sample was made of blood. The rearrangement joins TRBV12-3 or TRBV12-4 to TRBJ2-7; 7 bases line up with TRBD1. The DNA for the CDR3 is TGTGCCAGCAGCCTCGGGACAGTCTACGAGCAGTACTTC. This sequence encodes CASSLGTVYEQYF.